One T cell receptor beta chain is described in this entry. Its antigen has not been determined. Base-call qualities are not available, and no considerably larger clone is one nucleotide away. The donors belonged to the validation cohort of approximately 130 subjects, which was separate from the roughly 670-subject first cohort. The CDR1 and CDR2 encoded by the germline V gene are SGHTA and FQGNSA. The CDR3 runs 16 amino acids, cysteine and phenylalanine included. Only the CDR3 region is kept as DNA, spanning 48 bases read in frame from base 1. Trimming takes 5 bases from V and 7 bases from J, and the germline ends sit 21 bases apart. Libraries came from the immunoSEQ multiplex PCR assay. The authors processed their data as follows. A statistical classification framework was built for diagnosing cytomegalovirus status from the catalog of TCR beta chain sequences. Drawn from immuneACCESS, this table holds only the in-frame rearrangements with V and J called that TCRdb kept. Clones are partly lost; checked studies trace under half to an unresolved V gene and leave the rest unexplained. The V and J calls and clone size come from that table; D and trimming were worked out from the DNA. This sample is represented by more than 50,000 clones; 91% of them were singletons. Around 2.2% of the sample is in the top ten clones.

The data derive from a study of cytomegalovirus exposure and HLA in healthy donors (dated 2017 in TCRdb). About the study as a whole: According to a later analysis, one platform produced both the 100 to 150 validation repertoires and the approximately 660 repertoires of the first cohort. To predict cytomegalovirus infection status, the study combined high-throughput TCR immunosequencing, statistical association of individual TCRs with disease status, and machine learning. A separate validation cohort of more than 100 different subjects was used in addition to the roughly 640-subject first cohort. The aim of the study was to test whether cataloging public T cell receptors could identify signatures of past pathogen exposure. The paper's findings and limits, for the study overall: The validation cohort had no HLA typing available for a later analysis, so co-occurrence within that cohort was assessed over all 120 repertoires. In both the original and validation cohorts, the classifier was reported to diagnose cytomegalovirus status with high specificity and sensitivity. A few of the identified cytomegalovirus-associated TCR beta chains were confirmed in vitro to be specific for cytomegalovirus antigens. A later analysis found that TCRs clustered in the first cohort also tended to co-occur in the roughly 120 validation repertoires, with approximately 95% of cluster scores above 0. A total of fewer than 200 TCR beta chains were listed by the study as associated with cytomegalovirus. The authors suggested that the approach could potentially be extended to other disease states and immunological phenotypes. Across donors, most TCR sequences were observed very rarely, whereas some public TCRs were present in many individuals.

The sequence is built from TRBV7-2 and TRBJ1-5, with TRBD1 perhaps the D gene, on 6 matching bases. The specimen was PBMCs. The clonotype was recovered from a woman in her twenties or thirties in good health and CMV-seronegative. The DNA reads TGTGCCAGCAGCCGTTACCTAATTGGGGGGGGCCAGCCCCAGCATTTT. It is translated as CASSRYLIGGGQPQHF. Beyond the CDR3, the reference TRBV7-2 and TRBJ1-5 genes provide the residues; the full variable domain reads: GAGVSQSPSNKVTEKGKDVELRCDPISGHTALYWYRQSLGQGLEFLIYFQGNSAPDKSGLPSDRFSAERTGGSVSTLTIQRTQQEDSAVYLCASSRYLIGGGQPQHFGDGTRLSIL.